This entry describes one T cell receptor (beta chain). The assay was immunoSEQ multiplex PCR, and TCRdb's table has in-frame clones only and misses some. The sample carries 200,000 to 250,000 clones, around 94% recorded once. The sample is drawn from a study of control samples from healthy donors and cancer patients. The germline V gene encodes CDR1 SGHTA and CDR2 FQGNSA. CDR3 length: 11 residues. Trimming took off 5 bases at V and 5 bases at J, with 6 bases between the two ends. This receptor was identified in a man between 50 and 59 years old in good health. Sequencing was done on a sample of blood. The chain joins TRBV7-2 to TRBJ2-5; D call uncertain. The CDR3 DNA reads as TGTGCCAGCAGCCCACTGGAGACCCAGTACTTC. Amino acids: CASSPLETQYF.